This T cell receptor (beta chain) was retrieved from a study of T cells after posttransplantation cyclophosphamide. Study-wide points: Tissue-infiltrating T cells from skin or gut overlapped little with blood T cells. Recipient CMV seropositivity and CMV reactivation strongly tracked TRB clonality. Later post-transplant blood repertoires were often dominated by donor CD8+ memory clones.

The assay was immunoSEQ multiplex PCR, and TCRdb's table has in-frame clones only and misses some. The table has roughly 4,100 clones, 65% to 85% seen once. Regarding this clone: The antigen is unknown.

Treatment was busulfan-fludarabine conditioning, a marrow graft, and cyclophosphamide on days +3 and +4. The CDR3 runs 14 residues. Germline V gives CDR1 SGHTA, CDR2 FQGTGA. Deletions cut 5 bases from V and 7 bases from J, with 15 bases between. The TCR sequence derives from a young adult male patient who received an allogeneic stem cell transplant from a related donor, was CMV-positive, and had no GVHD. Some T cells may have originated in the graft donor. This sample comprised CD4+ T cells sorted from blood, obtained around 33 weeks after a stem cell transplant with posttransplant cyclophosphamide. The V and J genes are TRBV7-3 and TRBJ2-1, with D unresolved. CDR3 amino acids: CASSAPPEHNEQFF. For the CDR3, the DNA is TGTGCCAGCAGCGCTCCCCCCGAGCATAATGAGCAGTTCTTC.